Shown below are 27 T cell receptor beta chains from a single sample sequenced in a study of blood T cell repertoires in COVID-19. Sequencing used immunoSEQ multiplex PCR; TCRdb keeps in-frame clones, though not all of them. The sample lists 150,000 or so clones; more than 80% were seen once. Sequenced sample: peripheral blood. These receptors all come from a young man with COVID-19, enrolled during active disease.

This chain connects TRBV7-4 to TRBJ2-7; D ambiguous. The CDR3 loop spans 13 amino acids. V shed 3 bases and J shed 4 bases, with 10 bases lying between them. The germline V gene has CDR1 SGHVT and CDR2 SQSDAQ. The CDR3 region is CASSFLQLYEQYF. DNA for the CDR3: TGTGCCAGCAGCTTTCTACAGCTTTACGAGCAGTACTTC.

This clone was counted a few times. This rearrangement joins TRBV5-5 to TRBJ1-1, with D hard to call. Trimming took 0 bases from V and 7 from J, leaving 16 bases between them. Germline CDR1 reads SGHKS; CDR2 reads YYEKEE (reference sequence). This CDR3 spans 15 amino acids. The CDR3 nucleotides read TGTGCCAGCAGCTTGGTTGCTGGGAATCGGGGTGAAGCTTTCTTT. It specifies CASSLVAGNRGEAFF.

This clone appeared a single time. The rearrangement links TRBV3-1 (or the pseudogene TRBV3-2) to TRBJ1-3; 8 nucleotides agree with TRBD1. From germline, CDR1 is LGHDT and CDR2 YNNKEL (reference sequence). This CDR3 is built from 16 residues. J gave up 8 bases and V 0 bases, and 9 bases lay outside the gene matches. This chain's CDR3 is CASSQDIGQGSHTIYF. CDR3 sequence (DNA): TGTGCCAGCAGCCAAGACATTGGACAGGGAAGTCACACCATATATTTT.

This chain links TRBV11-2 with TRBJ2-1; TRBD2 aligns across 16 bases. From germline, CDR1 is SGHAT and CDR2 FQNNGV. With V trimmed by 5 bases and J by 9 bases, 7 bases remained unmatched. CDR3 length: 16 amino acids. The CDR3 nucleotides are TGTGCCAGCAGCATACTCGGGACTAGCGGGAGGGTTGAGCAGTTCTTC. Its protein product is CASSILGTSGRVEQFF.

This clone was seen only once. The CDR3 loop is CATAPPSFNEQFF. The CDR3 DNA follows: TGTGCCACCGCCCCACCTAGCTTCAATGAGCAGTTCTTC. The gene calls are TRBV24-1 and TRBJ2-1; tentatively, D is TRBD2 (5 bases). This CDR3 region has 13 residues. The ends were cut back, 9 bases at V and 6 bases at J, with 14 bases in the middle. Per germline, CDR1 KGHDR and CDR2 SFDVKD.

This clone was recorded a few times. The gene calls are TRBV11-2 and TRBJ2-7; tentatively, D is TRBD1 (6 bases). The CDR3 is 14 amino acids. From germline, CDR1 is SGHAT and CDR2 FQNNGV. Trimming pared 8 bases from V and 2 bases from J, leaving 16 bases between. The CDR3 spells CASGRDTWPYEQYF. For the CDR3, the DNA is TGTGCCAGCGGCCGGGACACCTGGCCCTACGAGCAGTACTTC.

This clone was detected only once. The CDR3 spells CASSSYLRATEAFF. DNA for the CDR3: TGTGCCAGCAGCTCCTACTTGAGGGCCACTGAAGCTTTCTTT. V gene TRBV3-1 (or the pseudogene TRBV3-2) combines with J gene TRBJ1-1, with no clear D. The V gene's germline CDR1 is LGHDT and CDR2 YNNKEL (reference sequence). The CDR3 loop spans 14 amino acids. V was pared by 5 bases and J by 4 bases, with 14 bases between.

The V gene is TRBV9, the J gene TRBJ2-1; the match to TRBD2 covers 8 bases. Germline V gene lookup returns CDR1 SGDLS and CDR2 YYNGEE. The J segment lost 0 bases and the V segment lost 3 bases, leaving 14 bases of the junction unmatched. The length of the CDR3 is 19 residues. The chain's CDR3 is CASSAPLTSGFSSYNEQFF. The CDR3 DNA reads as TGTGCCAGCAGCGCCCCCCTCACTAGCGGATTTAGCTCCTACAATGAGCAGTTCTTC.

In DNA, the CDR3 is TGTGCCACCAGTGATAAATCCTCTAACTATGGCTACACCTTC. Protein sequence: CATSDKSSNYGYTF. The chain links TRBV24-1 to TRBJ1-2; D gene unclear. The germline V gene encodes CDR1 KGHDR and CDR2 SFDVKD. The CDR3 has 14 amino acids. V lost 3 bases and J 0 bases, leaving 7 bases between the germline ends.

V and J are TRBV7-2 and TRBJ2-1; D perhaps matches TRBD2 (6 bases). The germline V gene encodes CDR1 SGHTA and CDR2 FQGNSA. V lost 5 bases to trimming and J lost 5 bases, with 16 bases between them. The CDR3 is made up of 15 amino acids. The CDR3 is CASSPRGTSNNEQFF. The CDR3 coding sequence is TGTGCCAGCAGCCCCCGGGGGACTTCTAACAATGAGCAGTTCTTC.

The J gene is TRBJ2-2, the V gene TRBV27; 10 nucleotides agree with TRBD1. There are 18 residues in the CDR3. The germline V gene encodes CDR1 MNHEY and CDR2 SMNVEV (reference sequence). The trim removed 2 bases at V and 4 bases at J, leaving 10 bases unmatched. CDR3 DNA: TGTGCCAGCAGTTTAGCGCCCGGGACAGGGGATCGCACCGGGGAGCTGTTTTTT. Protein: CASSLAPGTGDRTGELFF.

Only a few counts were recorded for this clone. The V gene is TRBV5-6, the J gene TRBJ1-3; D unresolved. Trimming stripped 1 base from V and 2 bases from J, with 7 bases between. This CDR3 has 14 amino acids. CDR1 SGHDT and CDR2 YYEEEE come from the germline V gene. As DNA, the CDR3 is TGTGCCAGCAGCTTGTTGTCAGCTGGAAACACCATATATTTT. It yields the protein CASSLLSAGNTIYF. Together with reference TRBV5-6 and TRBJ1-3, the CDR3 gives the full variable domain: DAGVTQSPTHLIKTRGQQVTLRCSPKSGHDTVSWYQQALGQGPQFIFQYYEEEERQRGNFPDRFSGHQFPNYSSELNVNALLLGDSALYLCASSLLSAGNTIYFGEGSWLTVV.

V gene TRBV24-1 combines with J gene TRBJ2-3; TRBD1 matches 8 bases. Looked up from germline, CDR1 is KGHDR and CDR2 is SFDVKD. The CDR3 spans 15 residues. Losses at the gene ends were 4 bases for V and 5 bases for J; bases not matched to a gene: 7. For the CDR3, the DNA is TGTGCCACCAGTGACCCGGACAGGGAGAGAGATACGCAGTATTTT. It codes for CATSDPDRERDTQYF.

The CDR3, as DNA: TGTGCCAGCAGCCCCCACGGGAGGACTGAAGCTTTCTTT. It codes for CASSPHGRTEAFF. The gene calls are TRBV6-2 or TRBV6-3 and TRBJ1-1; D unresolved. Trimming removed 6 bases from V and 5 bases from J, with 13 bases in between. Germline CDR1 reads MNHEY; CDR2 reads SVGEGT. The CDR3 length is 13 residues.

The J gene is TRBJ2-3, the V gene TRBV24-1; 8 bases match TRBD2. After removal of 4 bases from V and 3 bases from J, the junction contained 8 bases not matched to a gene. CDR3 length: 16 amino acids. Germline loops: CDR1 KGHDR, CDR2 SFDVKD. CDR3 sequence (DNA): TGTGCCACCAGTGACGAGCGGGAGTTCCTTACAGATACGCAGTATTTT. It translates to CATSDEREFLTDTQYF.

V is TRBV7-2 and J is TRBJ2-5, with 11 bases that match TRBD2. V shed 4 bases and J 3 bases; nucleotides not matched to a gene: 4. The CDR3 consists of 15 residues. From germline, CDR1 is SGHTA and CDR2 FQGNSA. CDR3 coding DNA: TGTGCCAGCAGCTCGTCACTAGCGGGAGAAGAGACCCAGTACTTC. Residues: CASSSSLAGEETQYF.

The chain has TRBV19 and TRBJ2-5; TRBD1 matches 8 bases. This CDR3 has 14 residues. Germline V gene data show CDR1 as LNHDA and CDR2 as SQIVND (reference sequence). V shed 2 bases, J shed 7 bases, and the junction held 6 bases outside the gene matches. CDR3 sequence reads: CASSILDRVGTQYF. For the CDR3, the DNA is TGTGCCAGTAGTATACTGGACAGGGTAGGGACCCAGTACTTC.

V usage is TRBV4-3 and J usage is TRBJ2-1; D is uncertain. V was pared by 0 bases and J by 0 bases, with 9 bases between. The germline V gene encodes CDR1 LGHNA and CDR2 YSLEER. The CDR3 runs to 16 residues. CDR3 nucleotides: TGCGCCAGCAGCCAAGACATCAGAAACTCCTACAATGAGCAGTTCTTC. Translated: CASSQDIRNSYNEQFF.

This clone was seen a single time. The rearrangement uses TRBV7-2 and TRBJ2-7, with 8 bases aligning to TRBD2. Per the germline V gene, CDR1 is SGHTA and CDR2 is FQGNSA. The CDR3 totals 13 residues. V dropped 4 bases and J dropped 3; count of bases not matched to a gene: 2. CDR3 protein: CASSSSGLYEQYF. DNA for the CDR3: TGTGCCAGCAGCTCTAGCGGGCTCTACGAGCAGTACTTC.

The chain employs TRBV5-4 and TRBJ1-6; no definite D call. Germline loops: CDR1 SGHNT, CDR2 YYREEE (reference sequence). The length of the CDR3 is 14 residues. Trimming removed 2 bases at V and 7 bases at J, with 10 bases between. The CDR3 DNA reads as TGTGCCAGCAGCTTTGAACAGATAAATTCACCCCTCCACTTT. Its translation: CASSFEQINSPLHF.

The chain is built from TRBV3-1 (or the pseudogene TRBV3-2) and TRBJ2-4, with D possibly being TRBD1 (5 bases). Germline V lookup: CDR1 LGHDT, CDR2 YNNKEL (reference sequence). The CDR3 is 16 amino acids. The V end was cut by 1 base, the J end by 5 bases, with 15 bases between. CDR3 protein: CASSQVGQAVENIQYF. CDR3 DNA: TGTGCCAGCAGCCAAGTGGGGCAGGCCGTAGAAAACATTCAGTACTTC.

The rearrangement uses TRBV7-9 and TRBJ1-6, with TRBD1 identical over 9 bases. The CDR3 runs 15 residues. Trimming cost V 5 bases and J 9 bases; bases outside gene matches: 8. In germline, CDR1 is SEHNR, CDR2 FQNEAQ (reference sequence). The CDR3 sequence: CASSQRTGESSPLHF. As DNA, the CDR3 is TGTGCCAGCAGCCAACGGACAGGGGAATCTTCACCCCTCCACTTT.

The DNA for the CDR3 is TGTGCCACCAGTTGGACAGTCACGAACACCGGGGAGCTGTTTTTT. Residues: CATSWTVTNTGELFF. J is TRBJ2-2 and V is TRBV24-1; tentative D call: TRBD1 (6 bases). Per germline, CDR1 KGHDR and CDR2 SFDVKD. The CDR3 totals 15 residues. Trimming left V 6 bases short and J 0 bases short, with 10 bases between.

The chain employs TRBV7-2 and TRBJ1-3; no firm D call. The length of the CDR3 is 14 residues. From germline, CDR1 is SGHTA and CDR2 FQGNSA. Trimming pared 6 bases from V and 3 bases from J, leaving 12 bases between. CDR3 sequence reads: CASSPAGFGNTIYF. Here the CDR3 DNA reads TGTGCCAGCAGTCCGGCCGGGTTTGGAAACACCATATATTTT.

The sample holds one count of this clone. The CDR3 protein is CASSQGQGSWSEQYF. CDR3 nucleotides: TGCGCCAGCAGCCAAGGGCAGGGTAGTTGGTCCGAGCAGTACTTC. The chain joins TRBV4-3 to TRBJ2-7; TRBD1 is a possible D gene (5 bases). Germline CDR1 and CDR2: LGHNA and YSLEER. The V end was cut by 1 base, the J end by 6 bases, with 16 bases between. This CDR3 has 15 residues.

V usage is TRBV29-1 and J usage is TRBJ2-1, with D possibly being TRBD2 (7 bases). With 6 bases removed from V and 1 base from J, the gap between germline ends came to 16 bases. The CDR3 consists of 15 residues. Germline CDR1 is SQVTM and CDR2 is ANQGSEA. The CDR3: CSVGGGRGSYNEQFF. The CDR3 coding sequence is TGCAGCGTCGGCGGGGGCAGGGGATCCTACAATGAGCAGTTCTTC.

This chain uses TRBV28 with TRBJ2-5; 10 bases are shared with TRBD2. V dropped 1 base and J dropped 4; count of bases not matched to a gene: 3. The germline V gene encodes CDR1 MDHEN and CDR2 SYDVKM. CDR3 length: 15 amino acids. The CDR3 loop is CASSLLSSGGETQYF. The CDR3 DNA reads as TGTGCCAGCAGTTTATTGTCTAGCGGGGGAGAGACCCAGTACTTC. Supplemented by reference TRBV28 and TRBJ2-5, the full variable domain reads DVKVTQSSRYLVKRTGEKVFLECVQDMDHENMFWYRQDPGLGLRLIYFSYDVKMKEKGDIPEGYSVSREKKERFSLILESASTNQTSMYLCASSLLSSGGETQYFGPGTRLLVL.